This T cell receptor beta chain is from a study of blood T cells in healthy people across ages. The use of a sample-barcoded 5' primer and a J-beta primer mix characterized a second PCR of roughly 7 to 11 cycles. TCRdb redid the calling of the 5' RACE reads with MiXCR, one entry per CDR3 protein. Counted here are more than 900,000 distinct CDR3 sequences, approximately 32% occurring once; the ten biggest clones make up roughly a tenth. Trimming pared 2 bases from V and 0 bases from J, leaving 29 bases between. The CDR3 sequence is 21 residues long. Looked up from germline, CDR1 is LGHNA and CDR2 is YNFKEQ. This clonotype was counted between two and nine times. This sample also appeared in a second study, on T cells of mothers and their children.

The chain links TRBV4-2 to TRBJ2-7; TRBD1 might be the D (6 bases). This sequence originates from a woman aged 40-49 years in good health. Sequenced sample: blood. CDR3 in amino acids: CASSQRTVGQPRGKISYEQYF. The DNA for the CDR3 is TGTGCCAGCAGCCAACGAACCGTTGGACAGCCTAGGGGGAAAATCTCCTACGAGCAGTACTTC.